Each of the 21 T cell receptor beta chains below was sequenced from the same sample in a study of blood T cell repertoires in COVID-19. TCRdb keeps only in-frame clones here, not all; method: immunoSEQ multiplex PCR. The repertoire holds about 140,000 clones, approximately 88% seen once, with 5.5% in the top ten. Sequenced: PBMCs or T cells enriched from blood (not recorded which). All receptors come from a man aged 35-49 years with acute COVID-19.

CDR3 amino acids: CASSLDAGGSDTQYF. The DNA for the CDR3 is TGTGCCAGCAGCTTAGATGCAGGGGGCTCGGATACGCAGTATTTT. The V call is TRBV11-3, the J call TRBJ2-3; TRBD1 matches at 8 bases. J lost 6 bases, V lost 0 bases, and 5 bases had no gene match. The germline V gene encodes CDR1 SGHNT and CDR2 YENEEA. The CDR3 has 15 residues.

The V gene is TRBV6-5, the J gene TRBJ2-3; the match to TRBD1 covers 7 bases. The V gene end was trimmed by 5 bases and the J gene end by 3 bases; junction bases not matched to a gene: 5. There are 14 residues in the CDR3. Germline CDR1 and CDR2: MNHEY and SVGAGI. This CDR3 reads CASSRGQETDTQYF. The CDR3 region has the DNA TGTGCCAGCAGTAGGGGGCAGGAGACAGATACGCAGTATTTT.

The rearrangement links TRBV7-9 to TRBJ2-2; 13 bases are a match to TRBD2. CDR3 length: 18 amino acids. Germline V lookup: CDR1 SEHNR, CDR2 FQNEAQ (reference sequence). V gave up 5 bases and J gave up 2 bases; unmatched junction bases: 8. CDR3 sequence (DNA): TGTGCCAGCAGCCCGCTGACTAGCGGGGGGCGTAACACCGGGGAGCTGTTTTTT. The encoded protein is CASSPLTSGGRNTGELFF.

The gene calls are TRBV5-4 and TRBJ2-3, with TRBD2 identical over 10 bases. The trim removed 4 bases at V and 5 bases at J, leaving 13 bases unmatched. Germline CDR1 SGHNT, CDR2 YYREEE (reference sequence). The CDR3 spans 17 residues. The CDR3 sequence: CASSRGSERGGLDTQYF. For the CDR3, the DNA is TGTGCCAGCAGCCGAGGGTCCGAGCGGGGGGGCTTAGATACGCAGTATTTT.

V and J are TRBV9 and TRBJ2-2, with TRBD1 as a possible D gene (5 bases). CDR3 length equals 15 residues. Between the trimmed V and J ends, which lost 0 bases and 1 base, there was a span of 7 bases. Germline CDR1 and CDR2: SGDLS and YYNGEE. The CDR3 DNA reads TGTGCCAGCAGCGTAGAGGGGAAGAACACCGGGGAGCTGTTTTTT. This encodes CASSVEGKNTGELFF. The full variable domain, rest sourced from reference TRBV9 and TRBJ2-2, is DSGVTQTPKHLITATGQRVTLRCSPRSGDLSVYWYQQSLDQGLQFLIQYYNGEERAKGNILERFSAQQFPDLHSELNLSSLELGDSALYFCASSVEGKNTGELFFGEGSRLTVL.

The rearrangement uses TRBV5-1 and TRBJ2-5; 9 bases fit TRBD2. There are 13 residues in the CDR3. V lost 4 bases and J lost 5; bases outside the gene matches: 3. Germline CDR1 reads SGHRS; CDR2 reads YFSETQ. CDR3: CASSGTSTETQYF. The DNA for the CDR3 is TGCGCCAGCAGCGGGACTAGCACGGAGACCCAGTACTTC.

CDR3 in DNA: TGTGCCTGGAGTAGGGGGTCCTCCTACGAGCAGTACTTC. This encodes CAWSRGSSYEQYF. The rearrangement uses TRBV30 and TRBJ2-7, with D possibly matching TRBD1 (6 bases). The CDR3 extends over 13 amino acids. V was trimmed by 2 bases and J by 0 bases, leaving 8 bases between them. Germline CDR1 reads GTSNPN; CDR2 reads SVGIG (reference sequence). Using reference TRBV30 and TRBJ2-7 for the parts outside the CDR3, the full variable domain is SQTIHQWPATLVQPVGSPLSLECTVEGTSNPNLYWYRQAAGRGLQLLFYSVGIGQISSEVPQNLSASRPQDRQFILSSKKLLLSDSGFYLCAWSRGSSYEQYFGPGTRLTVT.

The chain employs TRBV7-8 and TRBJ1-5, with D possibly being TRBD1 (5 bases). Trimming pared 2 bases from V and 2 bases from J, leaving 13 bases between. Germline V gives CDR1 SGHVS, CDR2 FQNEAQ. CDR3 length: 16 amino acids. The CDR3 nucleotides are TGTGCCAGCAGCTTAAACGGGGGTCGGGGCAATCAGCCCCAGCATTTT. It encodes CASSLNGGRGNQPQHF.

The chain uses TRBV4-2 and TRBJ2-2; 7 positions agree with TRBD2. The germline CDR1 and CDR2 sequences are LGHNA and YNFKEQ. The CDR3 is 16 amino acids. Trimming at V came to 1 base and at J to 6 bases, leaving 8 bases not matched to a gene. The CDR3 DNA is TGTGCCAGCAGCCAAGGGGAGGGTGCACCGGCCGGGGAGCTGTTTTTT. As protein: CASSQGEGAPAGELFF.

V is TRBV5-6 and J is TRBJ2-1; 9 bases line up with TRBD1. Germline-derived CDR1 and CDR2 are SGHDT and YYEEEE. With 2 bases clipped from V and 4 bases from J, the junction kept 4 bases outside the gene matches. The CDR3 loop spans 15 amino acids. CDR3 sequence: CASSLGTGPYNEQFF. The CDR3 DNA reads TGTGCCAGCAGCTTAGGGACAGGGCCTTACAATGAGCAGTTCTTC.

The chain carries TRBV4-1 and TRBJ2-7; 8 bases agree with TRBD1. J gave up 5 bases and V 6 bases, and 12 bases lay outside the gene matches. Germline values: CDR1 MGHRA, CDR2 YSYEKL. The CDR3 has 15 residues. CDR3 coding DNA: TGCGCCAGCAGTATTCATGGACAGGGAACAGACGAGCAGTACTTC. Protein sequence: CASSIHGQGTDEQYF.

The chain combines TRBV19 with TRBJ1-1; 10 nucleotides agree with TRBD1. The germline CDR1 and CDR2 sequences are LNHDA and SQIVND (reference sequence). The CDR3 extends over 15 amino acids. The V segment lost 6 bases and the J segment 5 bases; nucleotides outside the gene matches: 9. The CDR3: CASRNRDRGTTEAFF. The CDR3 bases are TGTGCCAGTAGGAACCGGGACAGGGGAACTACTGAAGCTTTCTTT.

J is TRBJ1-1 and V is TRBV25-1; TRBD1 aligns across 7 bases. This CDR3 is 14 amino acids long. The germline CDR1 and CDR2 sequences are MGHDK and SYGVNS. Trimming at V came to 8 bases and at J to 0 bases, leaving 6 bases not matched to a gene. CDR3 DNA sequence: TGTGCCAGCGGGGCCGGGACAGTGAACACTGAAGCTTTCTTT. Protein: CASGAGTVNTEAFF.

This sequence joins TRBV11-2 and TRBJ1-4; weak D call: TRBD1 (5 bases). V was cut by 3 bases and J by 11 bases, with 16 bases left in between. CDR1 and CDR2 (germline): SGHAT, FQNNGV. The CDR3 is made up of 14 amino acids. The CDR3 DNA reads as TGTGCCAGCAGCTTCGAGGCAGGGAATAGTAAACTGTTTTTT. The encoded protein is CASSFEAGNSKLFF.

This chain joins TRBV27 and TRBJ1-6; 11 bases fit TRBD1. Trimming took 2 bases from V and 8 from J; bases not matched to a gene: 2. The CDR3 totals 15 residues. The germline V gene has CDR1 MNHEY and CDR2 SMNVEV (reference sequence). Here the CDR3 reads CASSLRGQGDSPLHF. The CDR3 bases are TGTGCCAGCAGTTTACGGGGACAGGGGGATTCACCCCTCCACTTT.

This clone was detected once. This chain connects TRBV7-6 to TRBJ2-1; perhaps TRBD2 as D (7 bases). The CDR3 totals 18 residues. Germline loops: CDR1 SGHVS, CDR2 FNYEAQ. Trimming shortened V by 3 bases and J by 0 bases, and 18 bases separated the two germline ends. In DNA, the CDR3 is TGTGCCAGCAGCTTGGGGGGGCAGGGGCTCTCCTCCTACAATGAGCAGTTCTTC. Translating it yields CASSLGGQGLSSYNEQFF.

This chain joins TRBV7-9 and TRBJ2-1, with TRBD2 as a possible D gene (5 bases). From germline, CDR1 is SEHNR and CDR2 FQNEAQ (reference sequence). V dropped 3 bases and J dropped 4 bases, with 10 bases sitting between them. The CDR3 totals 14 residues. The CDR3 is CASSFDRTYNEQFF. DNA of the CDR3: TGTGCCAGCAGCTTCGACCGGACTTACAATGAGCAGTTCTTC.

The V gene is TRBV3-1 (or the pseudogene TRBV3-2), the J gene TRBJ2-1; TRBD1 agrees at 11 bases. From germline, CDR1 is LGHDT and CDR2 YNNKEL (reference sequence). The CDR3 has 17 amino acids. V was pared by 1 base and J by 6 bases, with 8 bases of the junction left unmatched. The CDR3 sequence is CASSQVVGTGGPNEQFF. In DNA, the CDR3 is TGTGCCAGCAGCCAAGTAGTGGGGACAGGGGGACCCAATGAGCAGTTCTTC.

The V and J genes are TRBV9 and TRBJ2-1, with TRBD2 matching 7 bases. CDR1 is SGDLS and CDR2 is YYNGEE in the germline V gene. With V trimmed by 2 bases and J by 0 bases, 5 bases remained unmatched. The CDR3 has 16 amino acids. CDR3 region: CASSVAGVSSYNEQFF. The CDR3 region has the DNA TGTGCCAGCAGCGTCGCGGGGGTGAGCTCCTACAATGAGCAGTTCTTC.

V gene TRBV29-1 combines with J gene TRBJ1-4; D is ambiguous. V was shortened by 0 bases and J by 8 bases, with 13 bases between the two germline ends. Germline-derived CDR1 and CDR2 are SQVTM and ANQGSEA. This CDR3 comprises 14 residues. DNA of the CDR3: TGCAGCGTTGAAGATTCCGTTTTCCGGGAAAAACTGTTTTTT. It codes for CSVEDSVFREKLFF.

CDR3 DNA sequence: TGCGCCAGCAGCCAAGATTACAGGGAAGCTTTCTTT. Translated: CASSQDYREAFF. The chain recombines TRBV4-1 with TRBJ1-1, with TRBD1 as a possible D gene (5 bases). Trimming took off 0 bases at V and 8 bases at J, with 7 bases between the two ends. CDR3 length equals 12 residues. The germline gives CDR1 MGHRA, CDR2 YSYEKL.